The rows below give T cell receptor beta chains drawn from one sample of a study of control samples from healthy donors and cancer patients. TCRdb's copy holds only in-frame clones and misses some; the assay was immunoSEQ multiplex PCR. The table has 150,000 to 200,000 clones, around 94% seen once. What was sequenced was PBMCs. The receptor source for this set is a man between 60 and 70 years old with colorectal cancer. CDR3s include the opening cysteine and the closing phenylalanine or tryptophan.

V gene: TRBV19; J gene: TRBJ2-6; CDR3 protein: CASSTGAGANVLTF
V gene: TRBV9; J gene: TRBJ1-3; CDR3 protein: CASSLTTTSVSGNTIYF
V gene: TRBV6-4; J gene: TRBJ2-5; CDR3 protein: CASPVGTQYF
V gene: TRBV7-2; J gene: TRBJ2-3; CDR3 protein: CASSLEFGGGGTDTQYF
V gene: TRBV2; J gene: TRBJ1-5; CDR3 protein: CASSVSGPQHF
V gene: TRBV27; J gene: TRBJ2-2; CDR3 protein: CASSFRSTTGTGELFF
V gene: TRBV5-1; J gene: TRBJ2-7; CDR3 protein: CASSLGLTNEQYF
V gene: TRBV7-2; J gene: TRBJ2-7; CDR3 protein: CASSLTSSYEQYF
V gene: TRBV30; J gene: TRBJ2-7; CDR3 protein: CAWSGGRGFYEQYF
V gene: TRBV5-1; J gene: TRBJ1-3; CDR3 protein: CASTPTEGGNTIYF
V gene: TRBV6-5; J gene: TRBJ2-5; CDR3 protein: CASSRTGRETQYF
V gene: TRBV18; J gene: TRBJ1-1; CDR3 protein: CATFPGGGGNTEAFF
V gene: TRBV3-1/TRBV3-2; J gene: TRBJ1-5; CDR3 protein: CASSQGGQPQHF
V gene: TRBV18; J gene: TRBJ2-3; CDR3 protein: CASSPPVGTGTDTQYF
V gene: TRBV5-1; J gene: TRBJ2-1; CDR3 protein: CASSFLAGGGNEQFF
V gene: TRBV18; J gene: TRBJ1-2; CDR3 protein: CASSPPRGSGTNYGYTF
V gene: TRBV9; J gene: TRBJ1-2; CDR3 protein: CASSPRAAGLNYGYTF
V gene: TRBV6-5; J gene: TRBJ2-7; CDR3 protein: CASLGPERTYEQYF
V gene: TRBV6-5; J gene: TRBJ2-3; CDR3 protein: CASRASTDTQYF
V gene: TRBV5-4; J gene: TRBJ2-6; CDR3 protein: CASRSISSGANVLTF
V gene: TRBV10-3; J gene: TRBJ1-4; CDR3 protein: CAISGGENEKLFF
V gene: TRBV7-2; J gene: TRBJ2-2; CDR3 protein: CASSPPGTGVYGELFF
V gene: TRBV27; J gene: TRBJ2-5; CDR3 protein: CASSLSGFAETQYF
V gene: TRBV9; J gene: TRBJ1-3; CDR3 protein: CASSASGNTIYF
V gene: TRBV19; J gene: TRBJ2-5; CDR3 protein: CASSIASTSGGAGETQYF
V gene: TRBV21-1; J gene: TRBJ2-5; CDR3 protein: CASSPGRGLAGVFQETQYF
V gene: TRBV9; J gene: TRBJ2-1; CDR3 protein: CASSVGGGGILNEQFF
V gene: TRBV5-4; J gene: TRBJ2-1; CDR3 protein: CASSLIGEGEQFF
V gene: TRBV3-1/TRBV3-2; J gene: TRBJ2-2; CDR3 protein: CASSQARLTNTGELFF
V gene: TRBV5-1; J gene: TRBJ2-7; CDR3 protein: CASSLLADSYEQYF
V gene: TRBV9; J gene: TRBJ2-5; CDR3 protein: CASSVSWTGEETQYF
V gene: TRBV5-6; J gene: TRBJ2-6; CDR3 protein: CASSYRGSGANVLTF
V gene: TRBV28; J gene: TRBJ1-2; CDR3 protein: CASSLSAGPQNYGYTF
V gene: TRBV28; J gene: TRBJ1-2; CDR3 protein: CASSLSRQGWGYTF
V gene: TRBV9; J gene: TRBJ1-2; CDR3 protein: CASSGQGSYGYTF
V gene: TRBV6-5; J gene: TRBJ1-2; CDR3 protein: CASRDSNYGYTF
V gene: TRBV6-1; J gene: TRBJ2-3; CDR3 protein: CASSAGLTGQWLTDTQYF
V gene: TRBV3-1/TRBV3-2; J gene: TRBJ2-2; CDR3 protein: CASSRKGSTGELFF
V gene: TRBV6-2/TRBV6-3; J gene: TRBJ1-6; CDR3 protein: CASSTLQGFFDNSPLHF
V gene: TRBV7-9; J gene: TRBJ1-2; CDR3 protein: CASSLNYGYTF
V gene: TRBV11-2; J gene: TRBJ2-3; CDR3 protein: CASSLGSRSYTDTQYF
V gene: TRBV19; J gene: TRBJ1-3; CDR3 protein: CASTPALGESKSGNTIYF
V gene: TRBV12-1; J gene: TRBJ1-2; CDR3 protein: CASSFGHGYTF
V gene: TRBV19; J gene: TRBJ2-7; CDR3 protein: CASSIYPGAEWEQYF
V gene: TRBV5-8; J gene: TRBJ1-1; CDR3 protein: CASSLVTRAGTEAFF
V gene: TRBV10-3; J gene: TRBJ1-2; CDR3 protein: CAIAGGSWGYTF
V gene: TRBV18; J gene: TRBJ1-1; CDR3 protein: CASSAPPGGPREAFF
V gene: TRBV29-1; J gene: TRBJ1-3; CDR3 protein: CSAGIRQGLSGNTIYF
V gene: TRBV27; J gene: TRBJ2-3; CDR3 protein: CASNLGGLESDTQYF
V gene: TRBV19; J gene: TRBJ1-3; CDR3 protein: CASSPTGNTIYF
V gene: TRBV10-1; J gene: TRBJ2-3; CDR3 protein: CASSDGSSGTDTQYF
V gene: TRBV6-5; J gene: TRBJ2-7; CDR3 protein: CASRSLLGYEQYF
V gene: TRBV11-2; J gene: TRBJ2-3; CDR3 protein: CASSLWGQAITDTQYF
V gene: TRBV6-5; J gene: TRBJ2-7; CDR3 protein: CASSSTRDSYEQYF